The entry below describes one TCR beta chain. This sample stems from a study of shared clonotypes between healthy human individuals. Sequenced by immunoSEQ multiplex PCR; TCRdb stores in-frame clones only, minus some. The data show about 1 million clones, around 74% seen once. V dropped 11 bases and J dropped 2 bases, with 18 bases sitting between them. CDR3 length: 14 residues. Germline V gives CDR1 MDHEN, CDR2 SYDVKM. V is TRBV28 and J is TRBJ1-2; tentatively, D is TRBD1 (6 bases). This sequence was found in a man between 18 and 29 years old in good health. Material for sequencing was memory CD4+ T cells sorted from blood. Subset in this sample: CD45RA-negative fraction. The CDR3 reads CACKTRTANYGYTF. The CDR3 DNA follows: TGTGCCTGCAAAACGCGGACAGCCAACTATGGCTACACCTTC.